This TCR beta chain was retrieved from a study of cytomegalovirus exposure and HLA in healthy donors. General study results and limits: The classifier was said to identify cytomegalovirus status with high specificity and sensitivity.

CDR1 LGHNA and CDR2 YSLEER come from the germline V gene. The junction had 10 bases not matched to a gene; V was cut back by 4 bases and J by 7 bases. CDR3 size: 16 residues. Assay used: immunoSEQ multiplex PCR; TCRdb lists only in-frame clones, some missing. Of roughly 120,000 clones listed, 70% to 90% are singletons. For this clone: Its antigen is currently unknown.

The rearrangement joins TRBV4-3 to TRBJ1-4; 9 bases are a match to TRBD1. The material sequenced was PBMCs. The clonotype originates from a young man in good health and CMV-seropositive. The CDR3 loop reads CASSRSTGGGGEKLFF. As DNA, the CDR3 is TGCGCCAGCAGCCGCTCCACAGGGGGCGGAGGTGAAAAACTGTTTTTT.